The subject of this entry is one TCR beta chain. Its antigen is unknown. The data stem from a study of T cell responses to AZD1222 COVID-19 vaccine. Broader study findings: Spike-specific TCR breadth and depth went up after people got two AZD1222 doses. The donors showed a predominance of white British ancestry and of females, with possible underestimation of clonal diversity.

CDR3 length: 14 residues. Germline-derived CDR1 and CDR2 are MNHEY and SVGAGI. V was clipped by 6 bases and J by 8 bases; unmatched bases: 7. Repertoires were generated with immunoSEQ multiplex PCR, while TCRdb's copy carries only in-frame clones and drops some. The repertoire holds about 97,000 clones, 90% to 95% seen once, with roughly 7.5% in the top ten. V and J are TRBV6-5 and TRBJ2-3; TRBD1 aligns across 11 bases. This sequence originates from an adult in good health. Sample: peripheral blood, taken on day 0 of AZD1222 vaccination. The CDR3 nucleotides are TGTGCCAGCAGCCAGGACAGGGGGCGGCTTACGCAGTATTTT. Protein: CASSQDRGRLTQYF.